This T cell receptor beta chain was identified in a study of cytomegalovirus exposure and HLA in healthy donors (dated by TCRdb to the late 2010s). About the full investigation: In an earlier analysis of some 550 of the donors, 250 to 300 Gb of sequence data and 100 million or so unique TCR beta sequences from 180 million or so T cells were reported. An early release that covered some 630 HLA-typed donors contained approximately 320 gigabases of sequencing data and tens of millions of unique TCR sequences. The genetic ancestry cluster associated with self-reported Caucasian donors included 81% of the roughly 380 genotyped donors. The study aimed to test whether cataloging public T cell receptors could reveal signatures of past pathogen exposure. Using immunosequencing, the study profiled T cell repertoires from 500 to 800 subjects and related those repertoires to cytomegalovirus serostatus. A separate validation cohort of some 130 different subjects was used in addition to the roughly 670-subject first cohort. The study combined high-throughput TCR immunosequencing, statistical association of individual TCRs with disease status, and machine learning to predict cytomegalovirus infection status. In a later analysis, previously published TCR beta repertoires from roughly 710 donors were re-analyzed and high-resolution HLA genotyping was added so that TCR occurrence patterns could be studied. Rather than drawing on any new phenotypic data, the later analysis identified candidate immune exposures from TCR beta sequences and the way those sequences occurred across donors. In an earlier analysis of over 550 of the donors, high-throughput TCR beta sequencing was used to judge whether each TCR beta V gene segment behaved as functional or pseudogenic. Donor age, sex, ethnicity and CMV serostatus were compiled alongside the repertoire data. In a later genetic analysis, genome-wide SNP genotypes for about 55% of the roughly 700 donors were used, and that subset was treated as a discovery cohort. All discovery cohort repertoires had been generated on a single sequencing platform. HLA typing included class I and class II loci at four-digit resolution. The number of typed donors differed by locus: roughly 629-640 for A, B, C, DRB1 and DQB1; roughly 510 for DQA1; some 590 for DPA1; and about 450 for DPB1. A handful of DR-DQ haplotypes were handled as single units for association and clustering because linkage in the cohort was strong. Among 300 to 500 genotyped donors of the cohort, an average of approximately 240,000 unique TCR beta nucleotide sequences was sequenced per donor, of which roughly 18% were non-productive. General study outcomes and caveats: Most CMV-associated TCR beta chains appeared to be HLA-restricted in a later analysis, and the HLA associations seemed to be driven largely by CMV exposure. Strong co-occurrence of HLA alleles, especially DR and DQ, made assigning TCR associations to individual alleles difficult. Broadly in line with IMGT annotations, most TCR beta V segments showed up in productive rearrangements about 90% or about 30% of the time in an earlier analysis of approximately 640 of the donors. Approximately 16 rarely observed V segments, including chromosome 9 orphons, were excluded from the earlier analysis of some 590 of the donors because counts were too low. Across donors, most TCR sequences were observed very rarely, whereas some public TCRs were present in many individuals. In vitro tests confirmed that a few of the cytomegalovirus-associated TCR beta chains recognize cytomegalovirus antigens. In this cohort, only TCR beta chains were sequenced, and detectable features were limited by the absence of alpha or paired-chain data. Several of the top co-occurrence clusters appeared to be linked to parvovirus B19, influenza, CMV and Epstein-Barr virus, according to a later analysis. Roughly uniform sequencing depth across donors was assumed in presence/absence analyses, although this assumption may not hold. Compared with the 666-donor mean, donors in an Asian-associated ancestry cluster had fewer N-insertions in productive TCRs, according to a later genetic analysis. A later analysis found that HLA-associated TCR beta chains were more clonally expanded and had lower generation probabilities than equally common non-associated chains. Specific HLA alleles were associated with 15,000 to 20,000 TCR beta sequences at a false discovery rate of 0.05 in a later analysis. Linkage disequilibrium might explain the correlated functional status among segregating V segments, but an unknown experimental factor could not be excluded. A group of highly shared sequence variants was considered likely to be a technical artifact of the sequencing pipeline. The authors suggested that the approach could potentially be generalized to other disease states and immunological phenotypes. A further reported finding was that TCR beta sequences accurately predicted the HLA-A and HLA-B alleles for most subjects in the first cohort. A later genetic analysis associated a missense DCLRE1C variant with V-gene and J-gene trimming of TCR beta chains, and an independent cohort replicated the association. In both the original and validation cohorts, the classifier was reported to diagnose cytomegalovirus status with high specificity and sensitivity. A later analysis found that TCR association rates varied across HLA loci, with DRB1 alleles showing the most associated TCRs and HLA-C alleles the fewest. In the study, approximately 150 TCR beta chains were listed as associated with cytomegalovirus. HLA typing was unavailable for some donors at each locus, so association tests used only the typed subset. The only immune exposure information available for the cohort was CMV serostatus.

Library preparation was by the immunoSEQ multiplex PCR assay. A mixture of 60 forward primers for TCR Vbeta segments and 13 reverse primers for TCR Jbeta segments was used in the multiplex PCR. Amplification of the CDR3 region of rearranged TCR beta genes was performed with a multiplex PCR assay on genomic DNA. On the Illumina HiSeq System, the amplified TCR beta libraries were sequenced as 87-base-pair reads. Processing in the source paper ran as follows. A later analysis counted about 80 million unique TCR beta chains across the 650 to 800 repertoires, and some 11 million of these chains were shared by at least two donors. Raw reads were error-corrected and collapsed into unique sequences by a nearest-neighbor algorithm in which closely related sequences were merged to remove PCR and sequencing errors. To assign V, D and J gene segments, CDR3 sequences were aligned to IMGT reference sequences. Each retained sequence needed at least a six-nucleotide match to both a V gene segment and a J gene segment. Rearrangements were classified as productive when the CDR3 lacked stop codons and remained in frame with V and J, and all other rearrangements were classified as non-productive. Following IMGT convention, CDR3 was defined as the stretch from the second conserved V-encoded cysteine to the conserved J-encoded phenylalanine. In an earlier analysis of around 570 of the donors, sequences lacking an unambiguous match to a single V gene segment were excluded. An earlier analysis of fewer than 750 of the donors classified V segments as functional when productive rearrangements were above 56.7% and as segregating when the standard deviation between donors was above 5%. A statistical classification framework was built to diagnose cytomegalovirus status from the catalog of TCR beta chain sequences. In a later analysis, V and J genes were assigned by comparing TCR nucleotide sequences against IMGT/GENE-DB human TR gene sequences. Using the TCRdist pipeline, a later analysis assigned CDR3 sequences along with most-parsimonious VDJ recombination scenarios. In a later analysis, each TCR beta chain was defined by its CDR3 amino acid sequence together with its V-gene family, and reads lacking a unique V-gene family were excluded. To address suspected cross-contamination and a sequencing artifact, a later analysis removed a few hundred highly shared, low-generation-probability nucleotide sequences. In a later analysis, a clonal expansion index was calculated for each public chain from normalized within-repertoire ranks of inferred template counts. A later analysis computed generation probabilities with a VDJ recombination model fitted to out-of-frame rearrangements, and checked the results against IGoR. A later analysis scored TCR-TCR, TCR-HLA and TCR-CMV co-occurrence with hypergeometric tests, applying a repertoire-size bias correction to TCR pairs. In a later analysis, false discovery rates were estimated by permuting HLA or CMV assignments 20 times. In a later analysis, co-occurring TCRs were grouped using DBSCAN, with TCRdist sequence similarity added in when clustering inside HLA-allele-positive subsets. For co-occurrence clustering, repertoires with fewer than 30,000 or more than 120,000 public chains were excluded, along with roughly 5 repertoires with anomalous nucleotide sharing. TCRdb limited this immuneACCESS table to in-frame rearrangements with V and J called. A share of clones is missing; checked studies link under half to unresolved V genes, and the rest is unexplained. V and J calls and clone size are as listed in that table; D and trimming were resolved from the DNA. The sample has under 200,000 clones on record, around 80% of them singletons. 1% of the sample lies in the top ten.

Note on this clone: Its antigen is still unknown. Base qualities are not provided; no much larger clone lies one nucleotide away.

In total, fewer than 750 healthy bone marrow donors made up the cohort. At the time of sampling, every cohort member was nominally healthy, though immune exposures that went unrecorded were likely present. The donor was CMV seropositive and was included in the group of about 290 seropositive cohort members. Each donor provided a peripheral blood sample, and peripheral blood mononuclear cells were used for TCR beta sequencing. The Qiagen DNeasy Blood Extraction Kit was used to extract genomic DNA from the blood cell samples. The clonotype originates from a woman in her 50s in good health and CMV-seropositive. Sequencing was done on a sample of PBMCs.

CDR3 protein: CASSLVIGEETQYF. Here is the DNA: TGTGCCAGCAGCTTAGTTATAGGGGAAGAGACCCAGTACTTC. This receptor chain uses TRBV7-2 and TRBJ2-5; the D segment could be TRBD1, given 5 matching bases. V drops 1 base and J drops 3 bases, leaving 9 bases in between. From the cysteine up to the phenylalanine, the CDR3 has a length of 14 residues. The entry retains the CDR3 DNA only, 42 bases that are in frame from base 1. The germline V gene encodes CDR1 SGHTA and CDR2 FQGNSA.